This passage covers 19 T cell receptor beta chains from one sample sequenced in a study of beta chain features in type 1 diabetes. The study's findings and limits: There was a moderate but significant shortening of TCRB CDR3s in all four CD4+ subsets of Type 1 diabetes patients.

These receptors' targets are unknown. Reverse transcribing all isolated RNA meant expressed TCRB transcripts were sequenced. Here immunoSEQ multiplex PCR was the method, and the copy in TCRdb shows in-frame clones only, minus some. There are 200,000 to 300,000 clones in the sample; approximately 15% occur only once, and approximately 0.02% lies in the top ten. Sample: naive CD4+ T cells from blood. The receptors shown here come from a man younger than 40 with type 1 diabetes.

This clone was observed a few times. The gene calls are TRBV7-2 and TRBJ1-6, with a possible D match to TRBD1 (5 bases). This CDR3 spans 16 amino acids. Germline V gene data show CDR1 as SGHTA and CDR2 as FQGNSA. With 4 bases removed from V and 5 bases from J, the gap between germline ends came to 15 bases. In DNA form, the CDR3 reads TGTGCCAGCAGCTCGTCGGGGGTAGGAAATAATTCACCCCTCCACTTT. Translating it yields CASSSSGVGNNSPLHF.

This chain connects TRBV13 to TRBJ2-5, with a tentative D call TRBD1 (5 bases). CDR1 and CDR2 (germline): PRHDT, FYEKMQ (reference sequence). This CDR3 spans 16 amino acids. Trimming removed 2 bases at V and 4 bases at J, with 17 bases between. In nucleotides, the CDR3 is TGTGCCAGCAGCTTAAGCCAGGGCGCCCCAAGAGAGACCCAGTACTTC. Protein sequence: CASSLSQGAPRETQYF.

V and J are TRBV11-2 and TRBJ2-5; 13 bases map to TRBD2. J gave up 5 bases and V 5 bases, and 5 bases lay outside the gene matches. Germline-derived CDR1 and CDR2 are SGHAT and FQNNGV. The CDR3 is 15 residues long. CDR3 amino acids: CASSPWTSGSETQYF. The CDR3 coding sequence is TGTGCCAGCAGCCCATGGACTAGCGGGAGTGAGACCCAGTACTTC.

In its sample, this clone was seen a few times. The chain combines TRBV5-1 with TRBJ2-1; 8 bases map to TRBD1. V was clipped by 3 bases and J by 1 base; unmatched bases: 3. From germline, CDR1 is SGHRS and CDR2 YFSETQ. CDR3 length equals 15 residues. The CDR3 sequence is CASSSTGVSYNEQFF. The CDR3 coding sequence is TGCGCCAGCAGCTCGACAGGGGTGTCCTACAATGAGCAGTTCTTC.

This rearrangement joins TRBV7-9 to TRBJ2-1, with 7 nucleotides matching TRBD1. Germline-derived CDR1 and CDR2 are SEHNR and FQNEAQ (reference sequence). CDR3 length: 15 residues. V lost 1 base to trimming and J lost 6 bases; unmatched junction nucleotides: 6. Written as DNA, the CDR3 is TGTGCCAGCAGCTTAGGGGACAGACGTGGCAATGAGCAGTTCTTC. Translating it yields CASSLGDRRGNEQFF.

This sequence joins TRBV18 and TRBJ1-1; TRBD1 is a possible D gene (6 bases). The germline V gene has CDR1 KGHSH and CDR2 LQKENI. The CDR3 sequence is 13 residues long. V was shortened by 2 bases and J by 5 bases, with 9 bases between the two germline ends. The DNA of the CDR3 is TGTGCCAGCTCACCAGAGGGGGGGACTGAAGCTTTCTTT. This sequence encodes CASSPEGGTEAFF.

The chain links TRBV9 to TRBJ1-5; 7 nucleotides agree with TRBD1. V lost 0 bases to trimming and J lost 3 bases; unmatched junction nucleotides: 3. In germline, CDR1 is SGDLS, CDR2 YYNGEE. This CDR3 contains 15 residues. The CDR3 loop reads CASSVEGQSNQPQHF. The CDR3, as DNA: TGTGCCAGCAGCGTAGAGGGACAGTCCAATCAGCCCCAGCATTTT.

This clone was detected a few times. V usage is TRBV11-2 and J usage is TRBJ2-5, with D possibly matching TRBD1 (6 bases). This CDR3 spans 13 amino acids. Germline values: CDR1 SGHAT, CDR2 FQNNGV. Trimming cost V 4 bases and J 2 bases, with 8 bases left between them. The CDR3 bases are TGTGCCAGCAGCTGGACAGAACAAGAGACCCAGTACTTC. It specifies CASSWTEQETQYF.

The rearrangement joins TRBV9 to TRBJ1-2, with 9 bases matching TRBD1. CDR1 SGDLS and CDR2 YYNGEE come from the germline V gene. V gave up 0 bases and J gave up 8 bases; unmatched junction bases: 8. This CDR3 region has 15 residues. The CDR3 DNA is TGTGCCAGCAGCGTAGTGGGCACAGGGGGCGTCGGCTACACCTTC. Translated: CASSVVGTGGVGYTF.

The chain couples TRBV18 to TRBJ1-2, with 10 bases aligning to TRBD1. V lost 3 bases to trimming and J lost 8 bases; unmatched junction nucleotides: 9. Germline-derived CDR1 and CDR2 are KGHSH and LQKENI. The CDR3 is 15 amino acids. The CDR3 DNA reads as TGTGCCAGCTCACCCCGGGACAGGGGCTCGGAGGGCTACACCTTC. Translating it yields CASSPRDRGSEGYTF.

In its sample, this clone was seen a few times. The V call is TRBV6-5, the J call TRBJ2-5, with D possibly TRBD1 on 6 matching bases. The germline V and J ends were trimmed by 7 bases and 5 bases, with 17 bases remaining between them. CDR3 length: 14 amino acids. Germline V gene sequence: CDR1 MNHEY, CDR2 SVGAGI. DNA for the CDR3: TGTGCCAGCACCCTACAGGGAGAGAGTGAGACCCAGTACTTC. Amino acid sequence: CASTLQGESETQYF.

The chain recombines TRBV29-1 with TRBJ2-5; D is perhaps TRBD2 (5 bases). The CDR3 is 12 residues long. V dropped 4 bases and J dropped 4 bases, with 10 bases sitting between them. Looked up from germline, CDR1 is SQVTM and CDR2 is ANQGSEA. For the CDR3, the DNA is TGCAGCGTTGGAGGGTTGGGAGAGACCCAGTACTTC. Its protein is CSVGGLGETQYF.

Written as DNA, the CDR3 is TGTGCCAGTAGCGCGGGACAGGGGAAAAACATTCAGTACTTC. This sequence encodes CASSAGQGKNIQYF. This chain uses TRBV19 with TRBJ2-4, with 10 positions matching TRBD1. The CDR3 runs 14 residues. Germline trimming cut 6 bases from V and 4 bases from J; bases unmatched to any gene: 3. CDR1 and CDR2 (germline): LNHDA, SQIVND (reference sequence).

This chain connects TRBV2 to TRBJ2-3; 7 positions agree with TRBD2. CDR3 size: 16 residues. Trimming took 2 bases from V and 2 from J; bases not matched to a gene: 7. The germline gives CDR1 SNHLY, CDR2 FYNNEI. Here the CDR3 DNA reads TGTGCCAGCAGTGAATTCGGGGGGACTAACACAGATACGCAGTATTTT. Residues: CASSEFGGTNTDTQYF.

This chain uses TRBV2 with TRBJ2-3; the D is unclear. The V end was cut by 7 bases, the J end by 2 bases, with 7 bases between. This CDR3 has 12 residues. Germline CDR1 SNHLY, CDR2 FYNNEI. CDR3 sequence: CASTDVTDTQYF. The CDR3 DNA is TGTGCCAGCACTGACGTCACAGATACGCAGTATTTT.

The chain recombines TRBV6-5 with TRBJ2-1; 11 bases map to TRBD2. Germline CDR1 MNHEY, CDR2 SVGAGI. The V and J ends lost 5 bases and 10 bases, in that order; junction bases with no gene match: 4. The CDR3 length is 13 residues. CDR3 amino acids: CASSPRLAGEQFF. The CDR3 coding sequence is TGTGCCAGCAGTCCTCGACTAGCGGGGGAGCAGTTCTTC.

This clone has just a few counts. The chain carries TRBV6-1 and TRBJ2-5; 11 bases match TRBD1. Germline loops: CDR1 MNHNS, CDR2 SASEGT. The V segment lost 7 bases and the J segment 8 bases; nucleotides outside the gene matches: 9. This CDR3 contains 14 residues. Written as DNA, the CDR3 is TGTGCCAGCATTTCGGGACAGGGGGGTGCAACCCAGTACTTC. It encodes CASISGQGGATQYF.

This clone was observed a handful of times. The chain is built from TRBV7-9 and TRBJ2-7; 13 positions agree with TRBD2. The CDR3 runs to 16 residues. CDR1 is SEHNR and CDR2 is FQNEAQ in the germline V gene (reference sequence). The trim removed 1 base at V and 3 bases at J, leaving 3 bases unmatched. The CDR3 loop reads CASSLDRLAGGYEQYF. CDR3 nucleotide sequence: TGTGCCAGCAGCTTAGACCGACTAGCGGGGGGCTACGAGCAGTACTTC.

The table lists this clone with a few counts. V is TRBV11-2 and J is TRBJ2-6; maybe TRBD1 (5 bases). CDR1 and CDR2 (germline): SGHAT, FQNNGV. Trimming shortened V by 3 bases and J by 0 bases, and 12 bases separated the two germline ends. The CDR3 is made up of 17 amino acids. The CDR3 sequence: CASSFESRASGANVLTF. The CDR3, as DNA: TGTGCCAGCAGCTTCGAATCCAGGGCCTCTGGGGCCAACGTCCTGACTTTC.